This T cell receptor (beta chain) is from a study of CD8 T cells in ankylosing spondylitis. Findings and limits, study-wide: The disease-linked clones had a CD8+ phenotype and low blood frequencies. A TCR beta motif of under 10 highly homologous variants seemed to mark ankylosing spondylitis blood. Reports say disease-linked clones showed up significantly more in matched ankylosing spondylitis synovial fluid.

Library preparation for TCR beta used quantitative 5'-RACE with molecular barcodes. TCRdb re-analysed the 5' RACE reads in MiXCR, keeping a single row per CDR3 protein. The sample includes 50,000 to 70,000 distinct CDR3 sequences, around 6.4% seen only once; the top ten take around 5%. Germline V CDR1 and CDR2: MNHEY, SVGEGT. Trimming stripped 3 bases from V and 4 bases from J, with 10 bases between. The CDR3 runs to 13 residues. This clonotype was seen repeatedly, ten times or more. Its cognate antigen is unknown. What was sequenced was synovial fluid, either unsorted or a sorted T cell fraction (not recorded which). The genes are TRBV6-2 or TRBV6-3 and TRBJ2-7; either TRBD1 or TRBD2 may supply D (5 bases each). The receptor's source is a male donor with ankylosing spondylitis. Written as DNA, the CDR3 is TGTGCCAGCAGTTATCAGGGACGGTACGAGCAGTACTTC. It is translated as CASSYQGRYEQYF.